This is a list of T cell receptor beta chains from one sample in a study of identical twins. TCRdb analysed the 5' RACE reads with MiXCR anew, one entry per CDR3 protein. This sample has 700,000 or so distinct CDR3 sequences, with roughly 8% found just once. These sequences were also reported in another study, on yellow fever vaccine responses in identical twins.

The sequenced material came from PBMCs. These receptors originate from a woman aged 18-35 years in good health. CDR3s include the opening cysteine and the closing phenylalanine or tryptophan. The D gene is left open where the match is weak. Clone size, where shown, is once, few, many, or a class for clones that have expanded.

TRBJ2-5	NA	TRBV7-3	NA	TGTGCCAGCAGCATATCTCCTAGGGAGACCCAGTACTTC	CASSISPRETQYF
TRBJ1-2	NA	TRBV16	many	TGTGCCAGCAGCCAACAGGGAGACTATGGCTACACCTTC	CASSQQGDYGYTF
TRBJ2-4	TRBD2	TRBV20-1	NA	TGCAGTCAATCACTAGCGGGGGTTAAAAACATTCAGTACTTC	CSQSLAGVKNIQYF
TRBJ2-7	NA	TRBV25-1	NA	TGTGCCAGCGGGCGGATACGCGAGCAGTACTTC	CASGRIREQYF
TRBJ2-7	NA	TRBV5-1	NA	TGCGCCTCATCGGAGACAACGAGTGCCTACGAGCAGTACTTC	CASSETTSAYEQYF
TRBJ2-1	NA	TRBV7-8	many	TGTGCCAGTAGCTCTTTCAATGAGCAGTTCTTC	CASSSFNEQFF
TRBJ2-1	TRBD2	TRBV5-4	few	TGTGCCAGCAGCCGAACGACTAGCGGGGCCTCGTACGAGCAGTTCTTC	CASSRTTSGASYEQFF
TRBJ2-7	TRBD2	TRBV2	NA	TGTGCCAGCAGTACCCTAGCGGGGCCTGGCGAGCAGTACTTC	CASSTLAGPGEQYF
TRBJ2-2	NA	TRBV4-1	NA	TGCGTGAGCAGCCAAGCTCCCTCAGGGAACACCGGGGAGCTGTTTTTT	CVSSQAPSGNTGELFF
TRBJ2-3	NA	TRBV29-1	many	TGCAGCGTTGACAGGGGCCCTAGCACAGATACGCAGTATTTT	CSVDRGPSTDTQYF
TRBJ1-6	TRBD1	TRBV6-6	NA	TGTGCCACCGGGACAGGGGCACCCCTCCACTTT	CATGTGAPLHF
TRBJ2-3	TRBD2	TRBV7-2	NA	TGTGCCAGCAGCTTACCGCGGTTGGCTAGCGGGCGGGGGTCGGATACGCAGTATTTT	CASSLPRLASGRGSDTQYF
TRBJ2-3	NA	TRBV28	once	TGTGCCAGCACAACCCCGGGACGCGGCTCTAGCACAGATACGCAGTATTTT	CASTTPGRGSSTDTQYF
TRBJ2-7	NA	TRBV7-9	few	TGTGCCAGCAGCGAGGAACCGGGGGCCTACGAGCAGTACTTC	CASSEEPGAYEQYF
TRBJ2-3	TRBD2	TRBV5-6	NA	TGTGCCAGCAACGAGGGAGGGCCTATTGGCACAGATACGCAGTATTTT	CASNEGGPIGTDTQYF
TRBJ2-7	NA	TRBV5-1	many	TGCGCCAGCAGCTTGAGACCGGACAGTAGCTCCTACGAGCAGTACTTC	CASSLRPDSSSYEQYF
TRBJ2-2	TRBD2	TRBV19	few	TGTGCCAGTAGTGGAAGCGGGGGGGTCGCCGGGGAGCTGTTTTTT	CASSGSGGVAGELFF
TRBJ1-1	TRBD1	TRBV7-9	NA	TGTGCCAGCAGCCAAGAAAACCCGGGACAGGGTCACGCTTTCTTT	CASSQENPGQGHAFF
TRBJ2-7	TRBD2	TRBV4-3	NA	TGCGCCAGCAGCCAGAGGGACTACCGAAGGTCCTACGAGCAGTACTTC	CASSQRDYRRSYEQYF
TRBJ2-7	NA	TRBV10-3	many	TGTGCCATCAGGCTTGGTGTCAGCGCCTACGAGCAGTACTTC	CAIRLGVSAYEQYF
TRBJ2-1	NA	TRBV20-1	few	TGCAGTGCTAGAGACGACCCGGGACTCCTCAATGAGCAGTTCTTC	CSARDDPGLLNEQFF
TRBJ1-2	TRBD1	TRBV28	NA	TGTGCCAGCCTAATGACAGGGGTTGGCTACACCTTC	CASLMTGVGYTF
TRBJ2-1	NA	TRBV5-5	NA	TGTGCCAGCAGCTTGGTAGGGCTAGCGAGCAATGAGCAGTTCTTC	CASSLVGLASNEQFF
TRBJ2-2	NA	TRBV5-1	many	TGCGCCAGCAGCTCTGGGACGCAAAACACCGGGGAGCTGTTTTTT	CASSSGTQNTGELFF
TRBJ2-7	NA	TRBV6-5	NA	TGTGCCACAGGCAAATACGAGCAGTACTTC	CATGKYEQYF
TRBJ2-2	TRBD1	TRBV7-9	few	TGTGCCAGCAGCGTTCCGGGACAGGGTACCGGGGAGCTGTTTTTT	CASSVPGQGTGELFF
TRBJ2-7	TRBD2	TRBV12-3/TRBV12-4	NA	TGTGCCAGCAGTTTAGGCCTACTAGCGAGGGGAGTCGAGCAGTACTTC	CASSLGLLARGVEQYF
TRBJ1-2	NA	TRBV2	NA	TGTGCCAGCAGTCCCCCGACAGAAAAGGACTATGGCTACACCTTC	CASSPPTEKDYGYTF
TRBJ2-3	NA	TRBV7-3	NA	TGTGCCAGCAGCTTAAATCAGGGTATCACAGATACGCAGTATTTT	CASSLNQGITDTQYF
TRBJ2-5	TRBD2	TRBV15	NA	TGTGCCACCAGCAGAGACGTTGGATTTGAGGGGAGGGGGACCCAGTACTTC	CATSRDVGFEGRGTQYF
TRBJ2-3	TRBD2	TRBV7-8	NA	TGTGCCAGCAGCGGACGGACTAGCGGGGGTGCACCCACAGATACGCAGTATTTT	CASSGRTSGGAPTDTQYF
TRBJ2-1	TRBD2	TRBV6-5	NA	TGTGCCAGCAGTTTCGCCCTAGCGGGGCTCTACAATGAGCAGTTCTTC	CASSFALAGLYNEQFF
TRBJ2-2	NA	TRBV27	many	TGTGCCAGCAGTTTATCGTCAAGGGTACCCGGGGCCGGGGAGCTGTTTTTT	CASSLSSRVPGAGELFF
TRBJ2-1	NA	TRBV12-5	NA	TGTGCTAGTGGTTCTGGCAGGGAATGGACCTACAATGAGCAGTTCTTC	CASGSGREWTYNEQFF
TRBJ2-2	NA	TRBV28	many	TGTGCCACCTTCTTGTCCGGGAGCGCGAACACCGGGGAGCTGTTTTTT	CATFLSGSANTGELFF
TRBJ2-7	TRBD2	TRBV5-1	many	TGCGCCAGCAGCTTGGCCTCTAGCGGGAGCTCCTACGAGCAGTACTTC	CASSLASSGSSYEQYF
TRBJ1-4	NA	TRBV7-9	few	TGTGCCAGCAGCTTCCTCGTGGGGGACGCAACTAATGAAAAACTGTTTTTT	CASSFLVGDATNEKLFF
TRBJ2-1	TRBD1	TRBV5-1	few	TGCGCCAGCAGCTCGGCCGGGACAGGACATGAGCAGTTCTTC	CASSSAGTGHEQFF